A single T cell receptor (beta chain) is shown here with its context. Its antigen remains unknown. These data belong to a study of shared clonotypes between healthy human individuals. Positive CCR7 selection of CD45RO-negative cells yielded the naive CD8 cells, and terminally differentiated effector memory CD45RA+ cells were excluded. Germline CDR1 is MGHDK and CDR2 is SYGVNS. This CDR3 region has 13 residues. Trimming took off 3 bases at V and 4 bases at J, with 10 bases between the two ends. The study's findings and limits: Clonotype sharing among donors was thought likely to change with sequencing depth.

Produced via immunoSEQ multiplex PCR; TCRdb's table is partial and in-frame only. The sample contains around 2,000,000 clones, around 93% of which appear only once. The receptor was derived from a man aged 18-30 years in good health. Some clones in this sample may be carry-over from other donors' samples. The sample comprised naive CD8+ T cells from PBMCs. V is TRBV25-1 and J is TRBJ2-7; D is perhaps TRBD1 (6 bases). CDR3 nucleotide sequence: TGTGCCAGCAGTGACTGGGACACGTACGAGCAGTACTTC. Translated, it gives CASSDWDTYEQYF.